Here is one T cell receptor (beta chain) with its context. Antigen specificity is unknown. Other nucleotide sequences in the sample specify the same CDR3. The source of the sample is a study of shared clonotypes between healthy human individuals. Points from the study as a whole: Clonotypes which were not shared had lower generation probabilities than clonotypes that all four donors shared.

Data came from immunoSEQ multiplex PCR; TCRdb stores just in-frame clones and leaves some out. The sample lists about 520,000 clones; approximately 95% were seen once. Germline CDR1 MDHEN, CDR2 SYDVKM. CDR3 length: 13 amino acids. Trimming took off 5 bases at V and 1 base at J, with 9 bases between the two ends. Only Caucasian adults living in Nashville, Tennessee made up the donor group. Sequenced: naive CD4+ T cells sorted from blood. Documented subset: CD45RA+ positively selected. The sequence was obtained from a woman aged 25 to 39 in good health. J is TRBJ2-7 and V is TRBV28; possibly TRBD1 or TRBD2 for D (5 bases each). As DNA, the CDR3 is TGTGCCAGCAGTCCTGGGGGATCCTACGAGCAGTACTTC. It translates to CASSPGGSYEQYF.